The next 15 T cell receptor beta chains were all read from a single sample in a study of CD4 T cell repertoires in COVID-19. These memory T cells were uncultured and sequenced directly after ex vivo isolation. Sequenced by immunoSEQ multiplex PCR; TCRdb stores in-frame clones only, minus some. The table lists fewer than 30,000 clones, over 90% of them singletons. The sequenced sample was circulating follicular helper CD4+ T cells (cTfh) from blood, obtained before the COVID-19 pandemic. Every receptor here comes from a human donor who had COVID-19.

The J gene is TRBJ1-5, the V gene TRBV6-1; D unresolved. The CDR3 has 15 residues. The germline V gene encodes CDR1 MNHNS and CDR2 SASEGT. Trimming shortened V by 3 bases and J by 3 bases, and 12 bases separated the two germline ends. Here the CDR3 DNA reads TGTGCCAGCAGTGATCTAGGGAGTAACAATCAGCCCCAGCATTTT. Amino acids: CASSDLGSNNQPQHF.

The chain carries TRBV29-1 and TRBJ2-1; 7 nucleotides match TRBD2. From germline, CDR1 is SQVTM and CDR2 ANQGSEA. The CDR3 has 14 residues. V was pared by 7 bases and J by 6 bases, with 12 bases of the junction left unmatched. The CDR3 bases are TGCAGCGGGGGGGGACGGGCAGCGGGCAATGAGCAGTTCTTC. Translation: CSGGGRAAGNEQFF.

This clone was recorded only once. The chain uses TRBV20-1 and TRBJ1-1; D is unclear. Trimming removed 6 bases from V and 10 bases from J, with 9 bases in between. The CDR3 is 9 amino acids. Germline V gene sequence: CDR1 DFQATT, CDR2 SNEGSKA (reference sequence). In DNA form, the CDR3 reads TGCAGTGCCGCGTGGGCAGCTTTCTTT. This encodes CSAAWAAFF.

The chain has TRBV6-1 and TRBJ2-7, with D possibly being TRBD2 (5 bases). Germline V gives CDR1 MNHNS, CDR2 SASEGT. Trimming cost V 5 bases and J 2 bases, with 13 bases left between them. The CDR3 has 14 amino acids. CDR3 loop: CASSSPGITYEQYF. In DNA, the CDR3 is TGTGCCAGCAGTTCCCCGGGAATTACCTACGAGCAGTACTTC.

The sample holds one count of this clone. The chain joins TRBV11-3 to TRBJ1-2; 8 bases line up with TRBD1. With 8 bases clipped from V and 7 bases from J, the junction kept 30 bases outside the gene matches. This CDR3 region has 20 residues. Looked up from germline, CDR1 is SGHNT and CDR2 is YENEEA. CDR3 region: CASGGVISNRGWARRCGYTF. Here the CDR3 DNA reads TGTGCCAGCGGCGGCGTTATATCAAACAGGGGGTGGGCTAGGAGGTGTGGCTACACCTTC.

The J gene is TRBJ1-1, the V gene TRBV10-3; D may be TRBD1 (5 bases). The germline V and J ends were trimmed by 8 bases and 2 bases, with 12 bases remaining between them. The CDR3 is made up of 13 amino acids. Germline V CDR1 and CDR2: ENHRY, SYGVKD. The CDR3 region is CAIGGDFNTEAFF. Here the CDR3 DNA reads TGTGCCATCGGAGGGGATTTCAACACTGAAGCTTTCTTT.

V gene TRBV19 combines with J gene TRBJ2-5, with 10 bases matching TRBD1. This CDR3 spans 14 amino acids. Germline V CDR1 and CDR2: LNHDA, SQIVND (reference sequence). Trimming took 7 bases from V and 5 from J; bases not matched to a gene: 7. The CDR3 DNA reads TGTGCCAGTACCACGGGACAGGGGAGGGAGACCCAGTACTTC. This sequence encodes CASTTGQGRETQYF.

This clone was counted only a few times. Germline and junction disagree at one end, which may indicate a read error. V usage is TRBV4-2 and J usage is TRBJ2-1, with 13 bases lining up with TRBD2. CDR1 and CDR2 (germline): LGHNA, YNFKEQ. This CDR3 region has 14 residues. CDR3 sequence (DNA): TGTGCCAGCAGCCAACTACTAGCGGGAGGGACCATTCTCTTC. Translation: CASSQLLAGGTILF.

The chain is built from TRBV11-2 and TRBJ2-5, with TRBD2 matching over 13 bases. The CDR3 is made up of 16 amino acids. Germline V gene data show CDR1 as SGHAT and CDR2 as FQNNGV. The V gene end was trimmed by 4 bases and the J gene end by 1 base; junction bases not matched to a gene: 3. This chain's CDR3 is CASSWTSGGSQETQYF. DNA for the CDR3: TGTGCCAGCAGCTGGACTAGCGGGGGTTCCCAAGAGACCCAGTACTTC.

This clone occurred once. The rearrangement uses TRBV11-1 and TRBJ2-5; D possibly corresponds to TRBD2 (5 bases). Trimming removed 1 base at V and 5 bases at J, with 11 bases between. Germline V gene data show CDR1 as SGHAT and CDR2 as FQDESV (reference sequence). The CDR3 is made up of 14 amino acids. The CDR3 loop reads CASSLEASFETQYF. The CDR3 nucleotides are TGTGCCAGCAGCTTAGAGGCTAGCTTCGAGACCCAGTACTTC.

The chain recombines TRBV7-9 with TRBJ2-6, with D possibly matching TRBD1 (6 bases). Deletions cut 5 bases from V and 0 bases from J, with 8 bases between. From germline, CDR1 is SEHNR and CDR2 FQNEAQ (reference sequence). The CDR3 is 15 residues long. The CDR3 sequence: CASSPGDSGANVLTF. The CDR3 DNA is TGTGCCAGCAGCCCAGGGGACTCTGGGGCCAACGTCCTGACTTTC. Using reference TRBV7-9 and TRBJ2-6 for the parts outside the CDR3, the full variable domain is DTGVSQNPRHKITKRGQNVTFRCDPISEHNRLYWYRQTLGQGPEFLTYFQNEAQLEKSRLLSDRFSAERPKGSFSTLEIQRTEQGDSAMYLCASSPGDSGANVLTFGAGSRLTVL.

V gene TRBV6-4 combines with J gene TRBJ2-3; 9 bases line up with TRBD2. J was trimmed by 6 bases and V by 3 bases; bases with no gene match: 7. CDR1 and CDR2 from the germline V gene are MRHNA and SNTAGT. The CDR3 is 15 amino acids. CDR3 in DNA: TGTGCCAGCAGTGAGGAGCGGGGGGACCGGGATACGCAGTATTTT. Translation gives CASSEERGDRDTQYF.

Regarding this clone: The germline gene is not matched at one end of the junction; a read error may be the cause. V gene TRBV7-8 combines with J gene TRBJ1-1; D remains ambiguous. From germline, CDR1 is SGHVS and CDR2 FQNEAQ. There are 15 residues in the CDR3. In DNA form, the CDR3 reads TGTGCCAGCAGCATAGCCTCCAGTCTGAACACTGAAGCTTTCTTT. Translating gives CASSIASSLNTEAFF.

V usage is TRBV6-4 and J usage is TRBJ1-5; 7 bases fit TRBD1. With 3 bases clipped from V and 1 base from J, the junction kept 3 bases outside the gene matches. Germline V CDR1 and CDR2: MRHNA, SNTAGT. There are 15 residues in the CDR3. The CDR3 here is CASSEQGLSNQPQHF. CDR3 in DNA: TGTGCCAGCAGTGAACAGGGGTTAAGCAATCAGCCCCAGCATTTT.

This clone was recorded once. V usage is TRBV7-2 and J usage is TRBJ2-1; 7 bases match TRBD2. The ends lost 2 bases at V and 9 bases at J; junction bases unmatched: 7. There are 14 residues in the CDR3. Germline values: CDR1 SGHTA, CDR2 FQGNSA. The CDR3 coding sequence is TGTGCCAGCAGCTTATGGGCGGGGGAAAGTGAGCAGTTCTTC. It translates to CASSLWAGESEQFF.